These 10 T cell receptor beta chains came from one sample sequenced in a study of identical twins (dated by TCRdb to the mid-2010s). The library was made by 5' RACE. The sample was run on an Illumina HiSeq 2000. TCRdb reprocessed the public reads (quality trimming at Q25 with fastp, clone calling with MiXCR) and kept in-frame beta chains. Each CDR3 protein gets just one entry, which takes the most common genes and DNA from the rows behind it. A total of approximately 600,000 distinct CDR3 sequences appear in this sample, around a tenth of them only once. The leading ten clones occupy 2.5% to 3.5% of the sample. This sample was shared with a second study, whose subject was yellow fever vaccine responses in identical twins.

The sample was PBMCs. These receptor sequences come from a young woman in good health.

The CDR3 loop is CASGIYEQYF. CDR3 DNA sequence: TGTGCCAGCGGGATCTACGAGCAGTACTTC. The rearrangement uses TRBV6-2 or TRBV6-3 and TRBJ2-7, with unresolved D. The CDR3 is made up of 10 amino acids. Germline CDR1 reads MNHEY; CDR2 reads SVGEGT. V was pared by 8 bases and J by 3 bases, with 5 bases between.

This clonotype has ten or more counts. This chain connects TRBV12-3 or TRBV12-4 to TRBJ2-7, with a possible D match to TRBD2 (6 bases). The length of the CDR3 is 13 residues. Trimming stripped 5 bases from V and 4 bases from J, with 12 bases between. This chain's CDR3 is CASSGRTVYEQYF. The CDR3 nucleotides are TGTGCCAGCAGTGGGAGGACTGTGTACGAGCAGTACTTC.

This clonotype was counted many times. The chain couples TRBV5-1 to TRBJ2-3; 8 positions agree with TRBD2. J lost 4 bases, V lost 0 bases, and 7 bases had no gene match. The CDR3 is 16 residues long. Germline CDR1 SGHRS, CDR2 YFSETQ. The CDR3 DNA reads TGCGCCAGCAGCTTGGAATCAGCGGGAGTATCAGATACGCAGTATTTT. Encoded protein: CASSLESAGVSDTQYF. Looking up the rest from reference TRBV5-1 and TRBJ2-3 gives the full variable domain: KAGVTQTPRYLIKTRGQQVTLSCSPISGHRSVSWYQQTPGQGLQFLFEYFSETQRNKGNFPGRFSGRQFSNSRSEMNVSTLELGDSALYLCASSLESAGVSDTQYFGPGTRLTVL.

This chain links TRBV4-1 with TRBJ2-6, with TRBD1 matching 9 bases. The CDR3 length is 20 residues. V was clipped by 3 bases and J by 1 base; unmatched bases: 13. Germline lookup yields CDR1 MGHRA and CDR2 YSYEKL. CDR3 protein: CASSQRTGDQVRSGANVLTF. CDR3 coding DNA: TGCGCCAGCAGCCAGCGGACAGGGGACCAAGTGCGATCTGGGGCCAACGTCCTGACTTTC.

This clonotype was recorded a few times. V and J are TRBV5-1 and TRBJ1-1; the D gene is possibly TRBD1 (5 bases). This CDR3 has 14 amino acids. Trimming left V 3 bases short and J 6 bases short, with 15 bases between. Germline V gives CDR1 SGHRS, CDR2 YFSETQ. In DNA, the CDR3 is TGCGCCAGCAGCTCGGGGACCAACGGCGCTGAAGCTTTCTTT. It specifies CASSSGTNGAEAFF.

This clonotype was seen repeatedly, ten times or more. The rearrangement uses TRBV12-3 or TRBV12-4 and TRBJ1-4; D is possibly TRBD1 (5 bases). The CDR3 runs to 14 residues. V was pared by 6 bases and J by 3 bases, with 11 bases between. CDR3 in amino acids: CASSTRAANEKLFF. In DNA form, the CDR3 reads TGTGCCAGCAGCACCAGGGCGGCTAATGAAAAACTGTTTTTT.

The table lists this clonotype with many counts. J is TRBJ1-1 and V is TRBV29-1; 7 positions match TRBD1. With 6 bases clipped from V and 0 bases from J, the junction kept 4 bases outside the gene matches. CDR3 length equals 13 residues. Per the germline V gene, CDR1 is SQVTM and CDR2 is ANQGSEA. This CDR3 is CSVRGPLNTEAFF. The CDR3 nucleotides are TGCAGCGTAAGGGGGCCTCTGAACACTGAAGCTTTCTTT.

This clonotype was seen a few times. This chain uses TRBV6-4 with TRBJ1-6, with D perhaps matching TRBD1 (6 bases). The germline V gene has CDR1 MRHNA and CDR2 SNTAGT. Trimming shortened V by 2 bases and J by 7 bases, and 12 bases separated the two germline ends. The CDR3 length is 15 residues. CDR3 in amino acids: CASSDGGLENSPLHF. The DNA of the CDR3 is TGTGCCAGCAGTGACGGGGGGCTGGAAAATTCACCCCTCCACTTT.

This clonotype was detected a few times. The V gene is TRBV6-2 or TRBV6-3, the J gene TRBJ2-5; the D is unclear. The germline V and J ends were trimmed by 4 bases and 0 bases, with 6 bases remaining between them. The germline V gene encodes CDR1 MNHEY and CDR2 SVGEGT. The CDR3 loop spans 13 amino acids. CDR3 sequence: CASSSRYQETQYF. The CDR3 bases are TGTGCCAGCAGTTCTCGGTACCAAGAGACCCAGTACTTC.

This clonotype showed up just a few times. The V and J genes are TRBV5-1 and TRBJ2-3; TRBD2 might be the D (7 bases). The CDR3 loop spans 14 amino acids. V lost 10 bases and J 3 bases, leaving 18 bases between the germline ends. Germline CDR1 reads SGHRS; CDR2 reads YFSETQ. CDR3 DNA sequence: TGCGCCGGATCTTCGGGGGGCCTGACAGATACGCAGTATTTT. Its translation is CAGSSGGLTDTQYF.